This entry describes one TCR beta chain. Profiling relied on immunoSEQ multiplex PCR, and the TCRdb table lists in-frame clones only, not all of them. The data contain 250,000 to 300,000 clones, about 76% of them singletons. The CDR3 is 16 amino acids. V dropped 3 bases and J dropped 3; count of bases not matched to a gene: 8. CDR1 is LNHDA, CDR2 SQIVND, per germline (reference sequence). This entry is derived from a study of blood T cell repertoires in COVID-19. Source material: peripheral blood. This clonotype was obtained from a woman aged 60-75 years with active or convalescent COVID-19. The rearrangement joins TRBV19 to TRBJ2-7; 10 nucleotides agree with TRBD1. In DNA form, the CDR3 reads TGTGCCAGTAGTATCCAAGGGACAGGGGAGTACTACGAGCAGTACTTC. It codes for CASSIQGTGEYYEQYF.